The present T cell receptor (beta chain) was sequenced within a study of blood T cell repertoires in COVID-19. The wider study: Whether acute or convalescent, the COVID-19 samples came from the United States, Italy and Spain. PBMCs, B-cell-depleted T cells, or T cells were the source of the cDNA or gDNA that made up the material.

In its sample, this clone was seen many times. Looked up from germline, CDR1 is MGHDK and CDR2 is SYGVNS. The CDR3 is made up of 18 amino acids. Trimming at V came to 2 bases and at J to 0 bases, leaving 9 bases not matched to a gene. Per the study methods: Researchers report that nucleated cell counts were estimated from reference gene primer amplification. Assay used: immunoSEQ multiplex PCR; TCRdb lists only in-frame clones, some missing. V, J and clone size are those of that table, while D and trimming were read from the DNA. The sample yields fewer than 350,000 clones, 75% to 85% seen once. This sequence originates from a human donor in a cohort sampled during active COVID-19. Material for sequencing was peripheral blood. V gene TRBV25-1 combines with J gene TRBJ2-1; 8 bases map to TRBD2. CDR3 sequence reads: CASSEQSAGESSYNEQFF. The CDR3 DNA reads as TGTGCCAGCAGTGAACAATCAGCGGGGGAGAGCTCCTACAATGAGCAGTTCTTC.